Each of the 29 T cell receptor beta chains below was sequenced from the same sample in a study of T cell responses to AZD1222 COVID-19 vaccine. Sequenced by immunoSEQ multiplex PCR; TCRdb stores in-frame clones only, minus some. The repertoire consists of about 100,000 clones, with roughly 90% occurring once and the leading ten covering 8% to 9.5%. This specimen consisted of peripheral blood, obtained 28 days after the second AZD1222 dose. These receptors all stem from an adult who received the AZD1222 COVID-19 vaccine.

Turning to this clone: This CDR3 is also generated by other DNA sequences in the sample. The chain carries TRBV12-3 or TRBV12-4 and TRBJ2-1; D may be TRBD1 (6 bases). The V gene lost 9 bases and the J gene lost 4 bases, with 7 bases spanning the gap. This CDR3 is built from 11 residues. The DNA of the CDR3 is TGTGCCAGTAGGGGGTACAATGAGCAGTTCTTC. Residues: CASRGYNEQFF.

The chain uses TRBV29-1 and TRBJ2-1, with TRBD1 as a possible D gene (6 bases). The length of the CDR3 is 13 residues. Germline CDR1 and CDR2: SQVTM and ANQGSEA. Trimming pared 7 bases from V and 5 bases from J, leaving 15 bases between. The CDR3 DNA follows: TGCAGCGCCGGTCAGGGGTTCAACAATGAGCAGTTCTTC. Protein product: CSAGQGFNNEQFF.

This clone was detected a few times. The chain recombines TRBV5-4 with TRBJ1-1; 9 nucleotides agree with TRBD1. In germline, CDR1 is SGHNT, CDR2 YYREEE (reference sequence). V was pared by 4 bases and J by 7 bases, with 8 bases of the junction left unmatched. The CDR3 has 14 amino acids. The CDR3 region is CASSPGGGQGEAFF. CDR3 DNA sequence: TGTGCCAGCAGCCCGGGGGGGGGACAGGGTGAAGCTTTCTTT. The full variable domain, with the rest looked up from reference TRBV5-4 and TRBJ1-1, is ETGVTQSPTHLIKTRGQQVTLRCSSQSGHNTVSWYQQALGQGPQFIFQYYREEENGRGNFPPRFSGLQFPNYSSELNVNALELDDSALYLCASSPGGGQGEAFFGQGTRLTVV.

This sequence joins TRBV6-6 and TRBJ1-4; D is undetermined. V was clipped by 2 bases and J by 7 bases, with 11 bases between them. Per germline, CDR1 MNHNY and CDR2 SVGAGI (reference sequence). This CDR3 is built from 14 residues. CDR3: CASSYREGVEKLFF. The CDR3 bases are TGTGCCAGCAGTTACCGGGAGGGAGTTGAAAAACTGTTTTTT.

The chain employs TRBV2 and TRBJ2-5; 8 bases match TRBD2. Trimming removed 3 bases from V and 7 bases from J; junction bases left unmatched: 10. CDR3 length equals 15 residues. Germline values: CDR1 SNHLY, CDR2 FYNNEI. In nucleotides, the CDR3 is TGTGCCAGCAGTGATTTGCTAGCGGGCCGAGGGACCCAGTACTTC. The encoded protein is CASSDLLAGRGTQYF. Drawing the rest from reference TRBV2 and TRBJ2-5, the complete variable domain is EPEVTQTPSHQVTQMGQEVILRCVPISNHLYFYWYRQILGQKVEFLVSFYNNEISEKSEIFDDQFSVERPDGSNFTLKIRSTKLEDSAMYFCASSDLLAGRGTQYFGPGTRLLVL.

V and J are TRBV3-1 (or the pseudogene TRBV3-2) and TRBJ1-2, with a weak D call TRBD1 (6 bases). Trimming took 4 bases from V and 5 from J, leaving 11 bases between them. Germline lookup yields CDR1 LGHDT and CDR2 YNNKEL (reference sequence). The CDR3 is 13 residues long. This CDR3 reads CASSLQGGYGYTF. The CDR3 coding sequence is TGTGCCAGCAGCCTACAGGGAGGATATGGCTACACCTTC.

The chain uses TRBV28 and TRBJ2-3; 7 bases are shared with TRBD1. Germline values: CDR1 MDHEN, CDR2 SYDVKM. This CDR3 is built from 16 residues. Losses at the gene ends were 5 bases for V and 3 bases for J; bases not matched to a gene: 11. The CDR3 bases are TGTGCCAGCAGTCCTACCATCGGACAGGCTACAGATACGCAGTATTTT. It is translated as CASSPTIGQATDTQYF. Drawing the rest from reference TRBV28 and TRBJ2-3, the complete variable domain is DVKVTQSSRYLVKRTGEKVFLECVQDMDHENMFWYRQDPGLGLRLIYFSYDVKMKEKGDIPEGYSVSREKKERFSLILESASTNQTSMYLCASSPTIGQATDTQYFGPGTRLTVL.

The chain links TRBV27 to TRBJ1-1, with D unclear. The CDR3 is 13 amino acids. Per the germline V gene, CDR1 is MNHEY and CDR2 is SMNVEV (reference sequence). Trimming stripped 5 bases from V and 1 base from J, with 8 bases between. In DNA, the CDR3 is TGTGCCAGCAGTCCCAACGGGAACACTGAAGCTTTCTTT. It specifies CASSPNGNTEAFF.

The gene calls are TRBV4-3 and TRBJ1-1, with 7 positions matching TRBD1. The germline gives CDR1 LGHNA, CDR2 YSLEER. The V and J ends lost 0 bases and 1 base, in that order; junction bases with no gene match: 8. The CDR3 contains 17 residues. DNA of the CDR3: TGCGCCAGCAGCCAAGATGCGGCAGGGGGTTGGAACACTGAAGCTTTCTTT. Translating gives CASSQDAAGGWNTEAFF.

In DNA, the CDR3 is TGTGCCTGGAGTGTACAGGGCTACGGGCCGCAGTATTTT. Amino acids: CAWSVQGYGPQYF. The chain links TRBV30 to TRBJ2-3; TRBD1 is a possible D gene (6 bases). This CDR3 has 13 residues. Trimming removed 0 bases from V and 10 bases from J, with 14 bases in between. CDR1 GTSNPN and CDR2 SVGIG come from the germline V gene (reference sequence).

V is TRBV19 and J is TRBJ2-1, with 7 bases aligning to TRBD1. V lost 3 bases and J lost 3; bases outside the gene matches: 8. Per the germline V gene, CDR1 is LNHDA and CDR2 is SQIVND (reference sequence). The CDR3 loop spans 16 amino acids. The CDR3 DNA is TGTGCCAGTAGTATTTCCACGGGACAGAACTACAATGAGCAGTTCTTC. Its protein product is CASSISTGQNYNEQFF. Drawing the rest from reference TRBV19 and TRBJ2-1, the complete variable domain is DGGITQSPKYLFRKEGQNVTLSCEQNLNHDAMYWYRQDPGQGLRLIYYSQIVNDFQKGDIAEGYSVSREKKESFPLTVTSAQKNPTAFYLCASSISTGQNYNEQFFGPGTRLTVL.

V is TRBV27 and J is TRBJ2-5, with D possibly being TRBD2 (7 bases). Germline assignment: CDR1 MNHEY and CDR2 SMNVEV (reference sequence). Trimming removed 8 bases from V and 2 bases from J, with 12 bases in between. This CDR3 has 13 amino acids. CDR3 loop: CASGGGGQETQYF. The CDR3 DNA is TGTGCCAGCGGAGGGGGGGGACAAGAGACCCAGTACTTC.

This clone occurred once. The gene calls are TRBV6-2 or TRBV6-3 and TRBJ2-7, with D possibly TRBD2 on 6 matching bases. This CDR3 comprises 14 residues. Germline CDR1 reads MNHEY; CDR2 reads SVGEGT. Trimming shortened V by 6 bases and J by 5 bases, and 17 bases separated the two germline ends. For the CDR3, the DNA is TGTGCCAGCAGCACAAGCGGGCTGGGCCACGAGCAGTACTTC. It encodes CASSTSGLGHEQYF.

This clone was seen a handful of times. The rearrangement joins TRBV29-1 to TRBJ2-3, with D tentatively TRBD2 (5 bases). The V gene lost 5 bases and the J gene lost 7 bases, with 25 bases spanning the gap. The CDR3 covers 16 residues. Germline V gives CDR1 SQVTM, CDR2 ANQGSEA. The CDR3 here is CSVTSREKREKNTQYF. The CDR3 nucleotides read TGCAGCGTTACAAGCCGAGAGAAGAGGGAGAAGAATACGCAGTATTTT.

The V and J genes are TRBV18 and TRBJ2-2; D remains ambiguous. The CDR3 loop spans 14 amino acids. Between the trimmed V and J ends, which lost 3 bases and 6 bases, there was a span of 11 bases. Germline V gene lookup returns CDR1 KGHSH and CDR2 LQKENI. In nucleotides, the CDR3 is TGTGCCAGCTCACCCGACTCATTCGCCGGGGAGCTGTTTTTT. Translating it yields CASSPDSFAGELFF.

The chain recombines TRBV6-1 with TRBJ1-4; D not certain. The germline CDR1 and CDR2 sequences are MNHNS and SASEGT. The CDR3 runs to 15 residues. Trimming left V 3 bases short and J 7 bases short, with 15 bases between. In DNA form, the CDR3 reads TGTGCCAGCAGTGAGGAGGGTGGAAACTTTGAAAAACTGTTTTTT. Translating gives CASSEEGGNFEKLFF.

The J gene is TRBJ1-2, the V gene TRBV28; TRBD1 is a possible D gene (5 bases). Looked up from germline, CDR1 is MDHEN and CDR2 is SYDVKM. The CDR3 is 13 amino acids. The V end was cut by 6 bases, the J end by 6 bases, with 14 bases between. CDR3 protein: CASRGGGVDGYTF. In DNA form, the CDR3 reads TGTGCCAGCAGAGGCGGGGGAGTGGATGGCTACACCTTC.

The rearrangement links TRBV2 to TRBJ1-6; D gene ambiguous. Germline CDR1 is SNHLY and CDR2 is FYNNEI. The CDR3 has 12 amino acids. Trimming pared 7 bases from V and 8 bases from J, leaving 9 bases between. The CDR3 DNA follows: TGTGCCAGCACCACTATTGATTCACCCCTCCACTTT. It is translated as CASTTIDSPLHF.

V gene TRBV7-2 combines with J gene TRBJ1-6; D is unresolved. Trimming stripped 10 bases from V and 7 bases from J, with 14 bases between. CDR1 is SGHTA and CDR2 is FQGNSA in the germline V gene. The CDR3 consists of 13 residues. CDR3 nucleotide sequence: TGTGCCACCGGACTGGGGTTGAATTCACCCCTCCACTTT. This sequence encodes CATGLGLNSPLHF.

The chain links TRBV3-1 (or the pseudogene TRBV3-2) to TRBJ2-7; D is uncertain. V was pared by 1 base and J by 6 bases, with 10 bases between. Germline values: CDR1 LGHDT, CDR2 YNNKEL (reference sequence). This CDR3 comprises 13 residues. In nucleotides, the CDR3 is TGTGCCAGCAGCCAAGGCTTTGGCCGCGAGCAGTACTTC. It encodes CASSQGFGREQYF.

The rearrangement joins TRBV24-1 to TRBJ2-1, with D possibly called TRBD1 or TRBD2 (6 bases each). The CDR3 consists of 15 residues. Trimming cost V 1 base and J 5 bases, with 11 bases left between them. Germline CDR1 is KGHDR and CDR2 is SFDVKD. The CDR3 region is CATSDFERGDNEQFF. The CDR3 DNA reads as TGTGCCACCAGTGATTTTGAAAGGGGGGACAATGAGCAGTTCTTC.

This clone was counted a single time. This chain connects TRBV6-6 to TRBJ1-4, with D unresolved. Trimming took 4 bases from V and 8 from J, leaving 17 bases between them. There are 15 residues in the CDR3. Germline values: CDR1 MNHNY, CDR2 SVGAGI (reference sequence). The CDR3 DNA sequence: TGTGCCAGCAGTTCCCCCCGAGACACGCAAGAAAAACTGTTTTTT. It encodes CASSSPRDTQEKLFF.

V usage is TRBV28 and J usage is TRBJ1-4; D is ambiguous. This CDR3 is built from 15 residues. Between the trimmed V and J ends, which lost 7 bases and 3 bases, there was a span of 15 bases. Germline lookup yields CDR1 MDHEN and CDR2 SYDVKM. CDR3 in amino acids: CASTIRNLPNEKLFF. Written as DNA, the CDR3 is TGTGCCAGCACTATCCGGAACCTCCCTAATGAAAAACTGTTTTTT.

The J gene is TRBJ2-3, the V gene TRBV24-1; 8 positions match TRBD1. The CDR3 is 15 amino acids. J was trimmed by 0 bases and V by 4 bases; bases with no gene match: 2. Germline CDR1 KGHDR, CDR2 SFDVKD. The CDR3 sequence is CATSDWTGSTDTQYF. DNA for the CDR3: TGTGCCACCAGTGACTGGACAGGGAGCACAGATACGCAGTATTTT.

The CDR3 loop is CASSLRSDGPYTGELFF. The CDR3 region has the DNA TGTGCCAGCAGCTTAAGGTCGGACGGACCGTACACCGGGGAGCTGTTTTTT. The chain employs TRBV13 and TRBJ2-2; D unresolved. The V gene's germline CDR1 is PRHDT and CDR2 FYEKMQ (reference sequence). The CDR3 has 17 amino acids. V was cut by 2 bases and J by 3 bases, with 16 bases left in between.

CDR3 in amino acids: CASSQERARDLGDGYTF. The CDR3 DNA is TGTGCCAGCAGCCAAGAAAGGGCGAGGGACTTAGGCGATGGCTACACCTTC. V usage is TRBV4-2 and J usage is TRBJ1-2, with D tentatively TRBD1 (5 bases). The CDR3 loop spans 17 amino acids. The germline V gene has CDR1 LGHNA and CDR2 YNFKEQ. The V and J ends lost 0 bases and 6 bases respectively, with 20 bases between them.

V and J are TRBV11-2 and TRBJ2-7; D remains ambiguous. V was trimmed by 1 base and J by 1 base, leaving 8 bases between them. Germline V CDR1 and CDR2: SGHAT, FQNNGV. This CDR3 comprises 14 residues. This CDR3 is CASSLGGRSYEQYF. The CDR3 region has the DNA TGTGCCAGCAGCTTAGGTGGACGGTCCTACGAGCAGTACTTC.

CDR3 region: CASSVRDRGTEAFF. The CDR3 DNA sequence: TGTGCCAGCAGCGTCAGGGACCGCGGGACTGAAGCTTTCTTT. The V gene is TRBV9, the J gene TRBJ1-1; tentative D call: TRBD1 (5 bases). Germline V CDR1 and CDR2: SGDLS, YYNGEE. The CDR3 extends over 14 amino acids. Trimming took 2 bases from V and 5 from J, leaving 13 bases between them.

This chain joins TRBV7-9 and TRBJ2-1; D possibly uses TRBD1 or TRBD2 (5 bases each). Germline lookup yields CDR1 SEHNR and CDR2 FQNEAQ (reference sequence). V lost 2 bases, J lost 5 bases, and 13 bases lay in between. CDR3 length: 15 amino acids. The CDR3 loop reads CASSLLGRDHNEQFF. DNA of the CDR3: TGTGCCAGCAGCTTATTGGGTAGGGACCACAATGAGCAGTTCTTC. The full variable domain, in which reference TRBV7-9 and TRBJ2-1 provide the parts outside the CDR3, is DTGVSQNPRHKITKRGQNVTFRCDPISEHNRLYWYRQTLGQGPEFLTYFQNEAQLEKSRLLSDRFSAERPKGSFSTLEIQRTEQGDSAMYLCASSLLGRDHNEQFFGPGTRLTVL.